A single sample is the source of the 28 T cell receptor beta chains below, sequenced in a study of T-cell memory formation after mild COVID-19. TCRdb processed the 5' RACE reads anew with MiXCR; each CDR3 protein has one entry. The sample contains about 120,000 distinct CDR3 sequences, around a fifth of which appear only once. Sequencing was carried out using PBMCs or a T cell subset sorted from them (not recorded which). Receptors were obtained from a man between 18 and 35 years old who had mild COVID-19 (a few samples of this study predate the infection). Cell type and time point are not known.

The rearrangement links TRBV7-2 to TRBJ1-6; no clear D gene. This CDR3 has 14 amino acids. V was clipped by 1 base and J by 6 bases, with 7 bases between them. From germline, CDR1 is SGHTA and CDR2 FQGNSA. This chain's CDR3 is CASSLVPVNSPLHF. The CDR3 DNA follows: TGTGCCAGCAGCTTAGTTCCGGTTAATTCACCCCTCCACTTT.

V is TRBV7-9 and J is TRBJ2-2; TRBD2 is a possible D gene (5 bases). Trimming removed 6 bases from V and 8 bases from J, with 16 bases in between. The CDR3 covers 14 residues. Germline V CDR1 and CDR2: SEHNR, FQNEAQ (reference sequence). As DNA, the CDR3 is TGTGCCAGCAGTAAAGGGTCTACTAGAGGGGAGCTGTTTTTT. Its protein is CASSKGSTRGELFF.

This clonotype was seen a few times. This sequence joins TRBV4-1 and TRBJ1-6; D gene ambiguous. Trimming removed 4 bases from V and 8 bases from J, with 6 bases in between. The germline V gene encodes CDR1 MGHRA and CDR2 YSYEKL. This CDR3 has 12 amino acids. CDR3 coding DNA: TGCGCCAGCAGCCGCTTGGATTCACCCCTCCACTTT. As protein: CASSRLDSPLHF.

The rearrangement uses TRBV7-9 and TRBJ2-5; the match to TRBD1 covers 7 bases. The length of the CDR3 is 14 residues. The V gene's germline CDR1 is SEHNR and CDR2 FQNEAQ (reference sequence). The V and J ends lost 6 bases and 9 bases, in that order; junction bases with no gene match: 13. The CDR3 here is CASSSGGPTWAQYF. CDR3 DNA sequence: TGTGCCAGCAGTTCAGGGGGACCTACATGGGCCCAGTACTTC. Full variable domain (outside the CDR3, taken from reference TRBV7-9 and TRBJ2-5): DTGVSQNPRHKITKRGQNVTFRCDPISEHNRLYWYRQTLGQGPEFLTYFQNEAQLEKSRLLSDRFSAERPKGSFSTLEIQRTEQGDSAMYLCASSSGGPTWAQYFGPGTRLLVL.

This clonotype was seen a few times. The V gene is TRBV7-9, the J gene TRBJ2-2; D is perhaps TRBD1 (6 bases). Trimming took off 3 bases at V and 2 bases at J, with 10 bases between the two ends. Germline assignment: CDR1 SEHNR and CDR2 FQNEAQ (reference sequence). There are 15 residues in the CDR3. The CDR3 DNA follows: TGTGCCAGCAGCTTGGGGACACCAAACACCGGGGAGCTGTTTTTT. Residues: CASSLGTPNTGELFF.

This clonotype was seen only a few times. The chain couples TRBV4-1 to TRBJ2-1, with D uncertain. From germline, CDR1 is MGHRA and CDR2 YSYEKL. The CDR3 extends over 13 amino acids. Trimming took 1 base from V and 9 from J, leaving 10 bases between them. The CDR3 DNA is TGCGCCAGCAGCCAAGGTCCCCCCCGTGAGCAGTTCTTC. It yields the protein CASSQGPPREQFF.

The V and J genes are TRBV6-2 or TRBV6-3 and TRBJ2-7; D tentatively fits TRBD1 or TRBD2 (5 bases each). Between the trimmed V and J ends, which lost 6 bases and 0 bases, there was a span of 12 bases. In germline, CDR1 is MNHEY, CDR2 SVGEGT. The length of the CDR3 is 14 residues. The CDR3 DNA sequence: TGTGCCAGCAGGACACCAGGGAGCTCCTACGAGCAGTACGTC. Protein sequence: CASRTPGSSYEQYV.

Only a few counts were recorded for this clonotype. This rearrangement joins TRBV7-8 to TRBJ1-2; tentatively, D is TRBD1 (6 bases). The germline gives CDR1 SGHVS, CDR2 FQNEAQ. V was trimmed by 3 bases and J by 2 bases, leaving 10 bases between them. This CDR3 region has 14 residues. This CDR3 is CASSFSTGNYGYTF. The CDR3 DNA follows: TGTGCCAGCAGCTTCAGTACAGGGAACTATGGCTACACCTTC.

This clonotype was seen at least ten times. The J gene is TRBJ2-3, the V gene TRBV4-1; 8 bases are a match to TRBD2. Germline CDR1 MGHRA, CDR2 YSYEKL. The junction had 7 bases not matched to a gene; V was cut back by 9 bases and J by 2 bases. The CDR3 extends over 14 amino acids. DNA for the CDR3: TGCGCCAGTACCCAAGCGGGAGACACAGATACGCAGTATTTT. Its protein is CASTQAGDTDTQYF.

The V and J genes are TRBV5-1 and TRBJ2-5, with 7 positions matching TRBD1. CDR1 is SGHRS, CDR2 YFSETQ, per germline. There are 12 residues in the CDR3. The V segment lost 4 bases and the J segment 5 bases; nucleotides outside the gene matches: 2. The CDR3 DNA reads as TGCGCCAGCAGCGGCAGGGGGGAGACCCAGTACTTC. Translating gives CASSGRGETQYF.

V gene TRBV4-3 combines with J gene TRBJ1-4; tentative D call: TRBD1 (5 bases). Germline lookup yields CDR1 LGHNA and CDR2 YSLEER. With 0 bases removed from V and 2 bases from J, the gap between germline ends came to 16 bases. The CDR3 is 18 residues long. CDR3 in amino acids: CASSQDWRGSGTNEKLFF. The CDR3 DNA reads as TGCGCCAGCAGCCAAGACTGGAGGGGATCGGGGACTAATGAAAAACTGTTTTTT.

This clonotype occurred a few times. CDR3 nucleotides: TGTGCCAGCAGCTTAGTAGCGGCTGAAGCTTTCTTT. This gives the protein CASSLVAAEAFF. The chain joins TRBV11-2 to TRBJ1-1, with unresolved D. The V end was cut by 1 base, the J end by 6 bases, with 6 bases between. The CDR3 consists of 12 residues. Germline lookup yields CDR1 SGHAT and CDR2 FQNNGV.

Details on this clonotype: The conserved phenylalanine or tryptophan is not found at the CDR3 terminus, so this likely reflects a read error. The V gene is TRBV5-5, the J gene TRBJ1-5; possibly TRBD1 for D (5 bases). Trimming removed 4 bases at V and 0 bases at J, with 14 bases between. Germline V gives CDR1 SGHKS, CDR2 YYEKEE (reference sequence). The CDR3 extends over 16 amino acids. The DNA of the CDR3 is TGTGCCAGCAGCCCCGACAGCATCGATAGCAATCAGCCCCAGCATTAT. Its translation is CASSPDSIDSNQPQHY.

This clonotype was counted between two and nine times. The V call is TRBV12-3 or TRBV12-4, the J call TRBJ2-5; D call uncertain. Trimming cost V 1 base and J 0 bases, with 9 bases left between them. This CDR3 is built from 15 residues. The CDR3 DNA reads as TGTGCCAGCAGTTTAGTGGGAAGGGACCAAGAGACCCAGTACTTC. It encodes CASSLVGRDQETQYF.

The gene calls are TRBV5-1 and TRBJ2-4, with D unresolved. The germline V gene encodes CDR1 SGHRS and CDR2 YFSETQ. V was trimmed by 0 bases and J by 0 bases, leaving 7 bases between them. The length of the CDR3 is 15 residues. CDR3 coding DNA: TGCGCCAGCAGCTTGGAAGCAAGAGCCAAAAACATTCAGTACTTC. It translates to CASSLEARAKNIQYF.

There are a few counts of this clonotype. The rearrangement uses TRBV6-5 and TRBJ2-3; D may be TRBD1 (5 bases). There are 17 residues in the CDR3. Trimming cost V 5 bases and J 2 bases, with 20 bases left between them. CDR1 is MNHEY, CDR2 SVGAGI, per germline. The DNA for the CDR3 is TGTGCCAGCAGTCGAAGCGCAATGGGGCGAACCACAGATACGCAGTATTTT. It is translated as CASSRSAMGRTTDTQYF.

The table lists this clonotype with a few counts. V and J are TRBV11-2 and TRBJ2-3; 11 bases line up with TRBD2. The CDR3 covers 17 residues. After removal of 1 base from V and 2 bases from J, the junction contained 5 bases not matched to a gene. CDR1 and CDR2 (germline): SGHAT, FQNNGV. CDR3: CASSLGTSGRYTDTQYF. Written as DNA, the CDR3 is TGTGCCAGCAGCTTAGGGACTAGCGGGCGCTACACAGATACGCAGTATTTT.

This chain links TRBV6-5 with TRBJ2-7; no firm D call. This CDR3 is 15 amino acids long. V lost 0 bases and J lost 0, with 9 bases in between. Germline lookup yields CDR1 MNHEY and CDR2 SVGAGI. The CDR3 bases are TGTGCCAGCAGTTACTCTGCAGCGAGCTCCTACGAGCAGTACTTC. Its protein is CASSYSAASSYEQYF.

Here the CDR3 reads CASSGQGPNNYGYTF. DNA of the CDR3: TGTGCCAGCAGTGGACAGGGGCCCAATAACTATGGCTACACCTTC. V usage is TRBV6-5 and J usage is TRBJ1-2, with 9 bases that match TRBD1. The CDR3 length is 15 residues. Germline assignment: CDR1 MNHEY and CDR2 SVGAGI. V gave up 5 bases and J gave up 1 base; unmatched junction bases: 5.

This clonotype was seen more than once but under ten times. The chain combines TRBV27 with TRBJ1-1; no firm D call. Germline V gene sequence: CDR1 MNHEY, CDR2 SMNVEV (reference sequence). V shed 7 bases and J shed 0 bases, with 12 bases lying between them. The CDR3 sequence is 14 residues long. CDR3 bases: TGTGCCAGCACAAGTGGGGTCATGAACACTGAAGCTTTCTTT. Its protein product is CASTSGVMNTEAFF.

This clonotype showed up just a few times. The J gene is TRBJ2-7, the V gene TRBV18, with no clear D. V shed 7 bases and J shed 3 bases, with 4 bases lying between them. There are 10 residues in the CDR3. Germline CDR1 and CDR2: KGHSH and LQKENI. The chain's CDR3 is CASFFYEQYV. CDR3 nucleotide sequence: TGTGCCAGCTTTTTCTACGAGCAGTACGTC.

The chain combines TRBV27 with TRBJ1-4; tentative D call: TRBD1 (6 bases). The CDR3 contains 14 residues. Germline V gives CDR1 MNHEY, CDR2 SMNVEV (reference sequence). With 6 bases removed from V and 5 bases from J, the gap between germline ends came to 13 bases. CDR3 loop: CASSKRGLNEKLFF. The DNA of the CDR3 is TGTGCCAGCAGCAAAAGGGGGTTAAATGAAAAACTGTTTTTT.

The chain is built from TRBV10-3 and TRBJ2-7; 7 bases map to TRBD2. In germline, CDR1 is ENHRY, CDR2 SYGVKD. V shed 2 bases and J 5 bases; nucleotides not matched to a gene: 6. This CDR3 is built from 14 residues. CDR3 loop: CAISEGVGLDEQYF. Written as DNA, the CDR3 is TGTGCCATCAGTGAGGGGGTTGGACTAGACGAGCAGTACTTC.

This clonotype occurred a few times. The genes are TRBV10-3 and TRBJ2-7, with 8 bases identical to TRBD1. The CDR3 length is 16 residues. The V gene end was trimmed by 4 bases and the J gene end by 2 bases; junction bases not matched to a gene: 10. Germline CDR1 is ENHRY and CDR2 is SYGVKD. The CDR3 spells CAISGKDRVGTYEQYF. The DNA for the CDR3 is TGTGCCATCAGTGGAAAGGACAGGGTGGGCACCTACGAGCAGTACTTC.

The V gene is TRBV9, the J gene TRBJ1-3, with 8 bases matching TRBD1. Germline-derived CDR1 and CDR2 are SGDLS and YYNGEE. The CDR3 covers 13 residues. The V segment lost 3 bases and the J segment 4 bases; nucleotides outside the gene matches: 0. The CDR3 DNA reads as TGTGCCAGCAGCGGGGACAGGGGAAACACCATATATTTT. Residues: CASSGDRGNTIYF. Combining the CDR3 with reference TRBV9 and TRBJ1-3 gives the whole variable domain DSGVTQTPKHLITATGQRVTLRCSPRSGDLSVYWYQQSLDQGLQFLIQYYNGEERAKGNILERFSAQQFPDLHSELNLSSLELGDSALYFCASSGDRGNTIYFGEGSWLTVV.

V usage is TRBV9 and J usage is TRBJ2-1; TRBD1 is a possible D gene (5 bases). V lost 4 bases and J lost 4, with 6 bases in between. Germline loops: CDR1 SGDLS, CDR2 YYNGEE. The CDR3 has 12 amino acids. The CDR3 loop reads CASSPGYNEQFF. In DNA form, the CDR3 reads TGTGCCAGCAGCCCAGGGTACAATGAGCAGTTCTTC.

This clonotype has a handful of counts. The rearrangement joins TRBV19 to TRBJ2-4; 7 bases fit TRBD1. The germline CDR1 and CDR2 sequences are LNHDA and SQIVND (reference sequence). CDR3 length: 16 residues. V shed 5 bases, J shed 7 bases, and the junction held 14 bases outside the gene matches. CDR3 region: CASSLQDRVGVNIQYF. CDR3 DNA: TGTGCCAGTAGTCTCCAAGACAGGGTTGGAGTTAACATTCAGTACTTC.

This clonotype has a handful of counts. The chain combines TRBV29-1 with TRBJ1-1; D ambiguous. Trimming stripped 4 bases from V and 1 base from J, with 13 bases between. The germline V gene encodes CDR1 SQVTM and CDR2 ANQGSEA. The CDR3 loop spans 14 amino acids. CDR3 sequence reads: CSVVGLGGNTEAFF. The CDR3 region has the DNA TGCAGCGTTGTGGGGTTGGGCGGGAACACTGAAGCTTTCTTT.